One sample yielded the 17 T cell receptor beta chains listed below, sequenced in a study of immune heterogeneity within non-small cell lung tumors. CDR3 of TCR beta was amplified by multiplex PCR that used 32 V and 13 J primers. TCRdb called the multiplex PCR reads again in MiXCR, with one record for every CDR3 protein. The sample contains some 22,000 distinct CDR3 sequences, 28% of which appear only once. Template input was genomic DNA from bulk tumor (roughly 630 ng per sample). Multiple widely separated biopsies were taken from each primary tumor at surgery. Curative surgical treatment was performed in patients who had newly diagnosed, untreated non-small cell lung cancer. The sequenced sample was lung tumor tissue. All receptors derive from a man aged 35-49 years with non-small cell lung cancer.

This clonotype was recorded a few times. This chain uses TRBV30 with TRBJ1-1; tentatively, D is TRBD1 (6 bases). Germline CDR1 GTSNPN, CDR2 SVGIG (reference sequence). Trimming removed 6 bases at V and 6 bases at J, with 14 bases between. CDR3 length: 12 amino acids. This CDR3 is CACSPGAPEAFF. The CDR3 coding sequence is TGTGCCTGCTCTCCAGGGGCTCCTGAAGCTTTCTTT.

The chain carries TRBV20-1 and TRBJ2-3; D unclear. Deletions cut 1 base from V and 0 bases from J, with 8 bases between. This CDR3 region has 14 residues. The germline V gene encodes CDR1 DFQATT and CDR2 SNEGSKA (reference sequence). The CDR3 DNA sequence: TGCAGTGCTAGAGTATTTGCTAGCACAGATACGCAGTATTTT. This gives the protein CSARVFASTDTQYF.

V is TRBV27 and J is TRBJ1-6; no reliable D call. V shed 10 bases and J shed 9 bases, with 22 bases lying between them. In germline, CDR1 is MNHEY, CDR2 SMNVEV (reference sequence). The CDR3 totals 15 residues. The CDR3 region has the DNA TGTGCCAACCACCCCCGCAAGGCGGGAAGTTCACCCCTCCACTTT. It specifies CANHPRKAGSSPLHF.

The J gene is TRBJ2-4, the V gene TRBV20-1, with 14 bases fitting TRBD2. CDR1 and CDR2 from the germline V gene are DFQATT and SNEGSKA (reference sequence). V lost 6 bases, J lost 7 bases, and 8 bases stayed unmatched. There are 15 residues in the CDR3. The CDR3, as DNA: TGCAGTGCGCGGGGACTAGCGGGAGTTTGGAACATTCAGTACTTC. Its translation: CSARGLAGVWNIQYF.

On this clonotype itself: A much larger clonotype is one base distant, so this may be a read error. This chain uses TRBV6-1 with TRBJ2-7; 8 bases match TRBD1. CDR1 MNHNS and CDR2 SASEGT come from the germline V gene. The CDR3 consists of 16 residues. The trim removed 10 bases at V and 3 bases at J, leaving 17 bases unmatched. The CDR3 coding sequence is TGTGCCAACATAGCCGCTACTGGACAGGGTTTCTACGAGCAGTACTTC. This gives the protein CANIAATGQGFYEQYF.

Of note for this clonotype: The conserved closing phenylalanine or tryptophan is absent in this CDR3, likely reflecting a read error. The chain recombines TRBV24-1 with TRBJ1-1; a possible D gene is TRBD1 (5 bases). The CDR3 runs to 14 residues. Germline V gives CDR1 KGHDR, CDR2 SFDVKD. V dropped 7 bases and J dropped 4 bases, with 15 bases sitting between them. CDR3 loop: CATSKEGPGTEAFL. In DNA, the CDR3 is TGTGCCACCAGCAAGGAGGGGCCGGGCACTGAAGCTTTCCTT.

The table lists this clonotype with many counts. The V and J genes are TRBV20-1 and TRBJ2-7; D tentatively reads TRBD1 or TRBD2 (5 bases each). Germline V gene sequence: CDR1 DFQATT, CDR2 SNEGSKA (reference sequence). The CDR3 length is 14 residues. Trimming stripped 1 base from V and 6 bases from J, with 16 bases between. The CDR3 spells CSARVGPLRGEQYF. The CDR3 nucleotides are TGCAGTGCTAGAGTCGGGCCGCTGAGGGGCGAGCAGTACTTC.

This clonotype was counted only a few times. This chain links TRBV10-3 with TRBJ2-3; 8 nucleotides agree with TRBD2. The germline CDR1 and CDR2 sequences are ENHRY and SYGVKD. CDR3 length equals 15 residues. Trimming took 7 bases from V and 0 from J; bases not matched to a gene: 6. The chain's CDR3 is CAIKASSGSTDTQYF. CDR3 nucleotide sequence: TGTGCCATCAAGGCTTCTAGCGGGAGCACAGATACGCAGTATTTT.

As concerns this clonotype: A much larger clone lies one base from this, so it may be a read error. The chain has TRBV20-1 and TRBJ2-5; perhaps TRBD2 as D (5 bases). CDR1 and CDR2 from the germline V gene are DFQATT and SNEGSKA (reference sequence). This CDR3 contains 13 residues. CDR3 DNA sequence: TGCAGTGCTAGAGGGACTCTACAAGAGACCAAGTACTTC. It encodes CSARGTLQETKYF.

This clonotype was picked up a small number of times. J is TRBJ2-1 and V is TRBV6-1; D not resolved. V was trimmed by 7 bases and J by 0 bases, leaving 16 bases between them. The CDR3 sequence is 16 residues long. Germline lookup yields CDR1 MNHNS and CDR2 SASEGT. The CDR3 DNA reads TGTGCCAGCAAAAAAGTGCTGGCGAGCTCCTACAATGAGCAGTTCTTC. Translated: CASKKVLASSYNEQFF.

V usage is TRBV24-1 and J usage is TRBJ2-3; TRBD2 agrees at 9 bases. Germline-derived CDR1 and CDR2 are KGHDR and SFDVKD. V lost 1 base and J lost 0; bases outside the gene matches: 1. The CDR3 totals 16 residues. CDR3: CATSDFTSGSTDTQYF. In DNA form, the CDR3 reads TGTGCCACCAGTGATTTTACTAGCGGGAGCACAGATACGCAGTATTTT.

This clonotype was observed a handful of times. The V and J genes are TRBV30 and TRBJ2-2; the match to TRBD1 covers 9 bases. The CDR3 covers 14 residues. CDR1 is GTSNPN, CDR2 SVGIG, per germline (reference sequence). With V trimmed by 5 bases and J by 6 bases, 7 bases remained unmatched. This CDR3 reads CAWHRGLLAGELFF. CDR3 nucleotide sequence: TGTGCCTGGCACAGGGGGCTACTGGCCGGGGAGCTGTTTTTT.

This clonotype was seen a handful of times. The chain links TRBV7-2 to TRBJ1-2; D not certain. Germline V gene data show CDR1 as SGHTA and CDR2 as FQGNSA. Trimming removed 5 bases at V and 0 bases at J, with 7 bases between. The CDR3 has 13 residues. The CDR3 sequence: CASSRDANYGYTF. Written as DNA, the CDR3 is TGTGCCAGCAGCCGAGACGCTAACTATGGCTACACCTTC.

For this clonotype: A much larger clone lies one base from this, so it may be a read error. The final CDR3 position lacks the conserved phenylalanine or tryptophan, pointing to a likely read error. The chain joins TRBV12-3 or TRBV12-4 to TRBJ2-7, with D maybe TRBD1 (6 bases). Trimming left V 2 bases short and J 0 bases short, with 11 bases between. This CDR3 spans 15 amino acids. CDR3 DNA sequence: TGTGCCAGCAGTTTATGGGGGCAAGGCTCCTACGAGCAGTACCTC. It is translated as CASSLWGQGSYEQYL.

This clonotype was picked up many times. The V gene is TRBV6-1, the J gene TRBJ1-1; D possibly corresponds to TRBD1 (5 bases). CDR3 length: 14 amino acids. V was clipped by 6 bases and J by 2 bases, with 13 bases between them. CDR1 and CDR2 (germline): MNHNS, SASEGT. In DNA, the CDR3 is TGTGCCAGCAGGCCGGGACGGGATAACACTGAAGCTTTCTTT. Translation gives CASRPGRDNTEAFF.

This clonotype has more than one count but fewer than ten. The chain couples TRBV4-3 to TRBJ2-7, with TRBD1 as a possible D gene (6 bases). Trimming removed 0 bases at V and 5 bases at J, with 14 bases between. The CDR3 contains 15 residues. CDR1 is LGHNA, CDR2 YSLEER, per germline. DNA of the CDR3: TGCGCCAGCAGCCAAGATGAGGGGGTTCGGAACGAGCAGTACTTC. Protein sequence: CASSQDEGVRNEQYF.

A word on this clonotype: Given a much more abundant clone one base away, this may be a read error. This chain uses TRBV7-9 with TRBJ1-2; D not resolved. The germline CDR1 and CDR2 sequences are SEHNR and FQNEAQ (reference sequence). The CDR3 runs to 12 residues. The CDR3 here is CASSFPGYGYIF. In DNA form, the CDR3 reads TGTGCCAGCAGCTTCCCCGGGTATGGCTACATCTTC.